This TCR beta chain was sequenced during a study of T-cell memory formation after mild COVID-19. In its sample, this clonotype was seen many times. MiXCR was run by TCRdb on the 5' RACE reads, yielding one entry per CDR3 protein. The sample lists some 250,000 distinct CDR3 sequences, roughly a tenth occurring once. The germline V and J ends were trimmed by 2 bases and 5 bases, with 12 bases remaining between them. Germline V gene lookup returns CDR1 SGHTA and CDR2 FQGNSA. This CDR3 region has 14 residues. The receptor was derived from a man in his late teens or twenties who had mild COVID-19 (a few samples of this study predate the infection). Cell type and time point are not known. The chain uses TRBV7-2 and TRBJ1-1; D possibly corresponds to TRBD1 (5 bases). Sequences were obtained from PBMCs or a T cell subset sorted from them (not recorded which). CDR3 nucleotides: TGTGCCAGCAGCTTACGTGGGGGAGGGACTGAAGCTTTCTTT. As protein: CASSLRGGGTEAFF. The full variable domain, in which reference TRBV7-2 and TRBJ1-1 provide the parts outside the CDR3, is GAGVSQSPSNKVTEKGKDVELRCDPISGHTALYWYRQSLGQGLEFLIYFQGNSAPDKSGLPSDRFSAERTGGSVSTLTIQRTQQEDSAVYLCASSLRGGGTEAFFGQGTRLTVV.